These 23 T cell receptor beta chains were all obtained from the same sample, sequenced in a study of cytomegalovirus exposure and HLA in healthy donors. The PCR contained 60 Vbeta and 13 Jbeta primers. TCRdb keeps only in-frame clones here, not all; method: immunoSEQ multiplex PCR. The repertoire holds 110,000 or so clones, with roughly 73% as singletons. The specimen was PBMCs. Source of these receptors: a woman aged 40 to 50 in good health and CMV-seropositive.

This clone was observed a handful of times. The CDR3 here is CASSLVYGGTGSHQYF. The DNA for the CDR3 is TGTGCCAGCAGCTTAGTTTACGGGGGGACAGGGAGTCATCAGTACTTC. The rearrangement links TRBV11-2 to TRBJ2-7; 9 bases are a match to TRBD1. V dropped 1 base and J dropped 10; count of bases not matched to a gene: 14. CDR1 SGHAT and CDR2 FQNNGV come from the germline V gene. The length of the CDR3 is 16 residues.

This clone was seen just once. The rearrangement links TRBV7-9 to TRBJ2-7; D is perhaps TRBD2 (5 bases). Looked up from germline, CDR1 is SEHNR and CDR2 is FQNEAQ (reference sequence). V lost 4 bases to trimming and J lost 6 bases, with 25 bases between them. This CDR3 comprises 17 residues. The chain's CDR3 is CASSSRPGSLYLGEQYF. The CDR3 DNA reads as TGTGCCAGCAGCTCACGCCCGGGGAGCCTCTATTTAGGCGAGCAGTACTTC.

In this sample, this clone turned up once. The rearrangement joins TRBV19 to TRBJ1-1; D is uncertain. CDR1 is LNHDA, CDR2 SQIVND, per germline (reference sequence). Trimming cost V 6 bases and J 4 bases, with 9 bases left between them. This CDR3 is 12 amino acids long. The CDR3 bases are TGTGCCAGTAGGGAGGGCGGCACTGAAGCTTTCTTT. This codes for CASREGGTEAFF.

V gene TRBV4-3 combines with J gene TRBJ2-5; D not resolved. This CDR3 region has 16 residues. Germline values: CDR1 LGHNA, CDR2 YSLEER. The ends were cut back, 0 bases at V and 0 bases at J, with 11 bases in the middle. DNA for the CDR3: TGCGCCAGCAGCCAAGATCGCGTGGAGTACCAAGAGACCCAGTACTTC. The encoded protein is CASSQDRVEYQETQYF.

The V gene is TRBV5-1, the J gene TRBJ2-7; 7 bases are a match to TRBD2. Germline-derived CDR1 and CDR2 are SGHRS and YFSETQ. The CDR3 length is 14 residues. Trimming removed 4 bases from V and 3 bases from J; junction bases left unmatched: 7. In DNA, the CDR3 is TGCGCCAGCAGCCAAGGACTAGTTATCTACGAGCAGTACTTC. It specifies CASSQGLVIYEQYF. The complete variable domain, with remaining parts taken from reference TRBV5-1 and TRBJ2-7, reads KAGVTQTPRYLIKTRGQQVTLSCSPISGHRSVSWYQQTPGQGLQFLFEYFSETQRNKGNFPGRFSGRQFSNSRSEMNVSTLELGDSALYLCASSQGLVIYEQYFGPGTRLTVT.

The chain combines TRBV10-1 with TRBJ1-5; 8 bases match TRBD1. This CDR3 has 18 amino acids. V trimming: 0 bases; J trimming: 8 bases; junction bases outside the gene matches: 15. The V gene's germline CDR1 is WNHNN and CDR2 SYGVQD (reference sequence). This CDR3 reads CASSESIEYKGQGKPQHF. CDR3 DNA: TGCGCCAGCAGTGAGTCGATAGAGTACAAAGGACAGGGTAAGCCCCAGCATTTT.

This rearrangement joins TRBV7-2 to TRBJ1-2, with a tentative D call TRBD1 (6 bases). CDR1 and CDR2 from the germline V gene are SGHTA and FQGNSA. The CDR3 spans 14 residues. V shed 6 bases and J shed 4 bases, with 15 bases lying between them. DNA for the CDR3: TGTGCCAGCAGGGTTTTGGGGGCAGGCTATGGCTACACCTTC. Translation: CASRVLGAGYGYTF.

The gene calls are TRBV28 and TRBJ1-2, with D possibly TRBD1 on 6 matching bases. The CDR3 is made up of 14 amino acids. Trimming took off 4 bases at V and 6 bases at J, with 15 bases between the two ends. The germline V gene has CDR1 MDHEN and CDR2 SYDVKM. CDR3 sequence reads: CASSWRLQGNGYTF. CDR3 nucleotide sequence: TGTGCCAGCAGTTGGAGGCTGCAGGGGAATGGCTACACCTTC.

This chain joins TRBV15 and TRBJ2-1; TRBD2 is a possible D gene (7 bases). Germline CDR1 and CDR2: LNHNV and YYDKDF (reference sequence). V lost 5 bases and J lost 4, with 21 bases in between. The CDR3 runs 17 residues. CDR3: CATSPGRSRGGYNEQFF. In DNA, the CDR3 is TGTGCCACCAGCCCCGGGAGGAGCAGAGGGGGTTACAATGAGCAGTTCTTC. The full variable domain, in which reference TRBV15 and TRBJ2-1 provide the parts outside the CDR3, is DAMVIQNPRYQVTQFGKPVTLSCSQTLNHNVMYWYQQKSSQAPKLLFHYYDKDFNNEADTPDNFQSRRPNTSFCFLDIRSPGLGDTAMYLCATSPGRSRGGYNEQFFGPGTRLTVL.

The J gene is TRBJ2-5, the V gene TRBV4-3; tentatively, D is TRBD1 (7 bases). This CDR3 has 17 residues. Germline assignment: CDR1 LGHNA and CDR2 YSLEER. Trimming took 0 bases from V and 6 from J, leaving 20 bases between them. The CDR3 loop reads CASSQDGATGSGQTQYF. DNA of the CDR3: TGCGCCAGCAGCCAAGATGGGGCGACAGGGAGCGGGCAGACCCAGTACTTC.

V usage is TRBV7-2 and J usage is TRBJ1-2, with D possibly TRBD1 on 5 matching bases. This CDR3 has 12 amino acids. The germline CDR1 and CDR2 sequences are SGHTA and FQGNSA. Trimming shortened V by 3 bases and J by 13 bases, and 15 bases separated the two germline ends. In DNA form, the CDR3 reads TGTGCCAGCAGCTTCACGCGGGGGGACTGCACCTTC. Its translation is CASSFTRGDCTF.

CDR3 sequence: CASSPPGRGLPYEQYF. The CDR3 bases are TGTGCCAGCTCACCACCCGGCAGGGGGTTACCCTACGAGCAGTACTTC. V is TRBV18 and J is TRBJ2-7, with 7 bases identical to TRBD1. The CDR3 contains 16 residues. From germline, CDR1 is KGHSH and CDR2 LQKENI. The junction had 7 bases not matched to a gene; V was cut back by 0 bases and J by 2 bases.

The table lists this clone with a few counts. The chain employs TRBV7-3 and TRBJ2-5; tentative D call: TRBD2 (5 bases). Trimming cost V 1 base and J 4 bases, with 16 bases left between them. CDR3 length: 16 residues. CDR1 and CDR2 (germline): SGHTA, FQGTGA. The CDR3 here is CASSLRAAGGGETQYF. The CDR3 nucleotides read TGTGCCAGCAGCTTAAGGGCTGCCGGAGGAGGAGAGACCCAGTACTTC. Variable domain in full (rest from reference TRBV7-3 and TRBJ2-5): GAGVSQTPSNKVTEKGKYVELRCDPISGHTALYWYRQSLGQGPEFLIYFQGTGAADDSGLPNDRFFAVRPEGSVSTLKIQRTERGDSAVYLCASSLRAAGGGETQYFGPGTRLLVL.

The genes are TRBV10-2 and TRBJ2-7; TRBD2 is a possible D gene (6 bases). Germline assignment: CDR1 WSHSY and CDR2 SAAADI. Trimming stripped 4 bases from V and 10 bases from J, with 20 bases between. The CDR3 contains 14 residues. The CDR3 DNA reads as TGCGCCAGCAGTGGTTCGAACCGGGAGAGCCAACAGTACTTC. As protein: CASSGSNRESQQYF.

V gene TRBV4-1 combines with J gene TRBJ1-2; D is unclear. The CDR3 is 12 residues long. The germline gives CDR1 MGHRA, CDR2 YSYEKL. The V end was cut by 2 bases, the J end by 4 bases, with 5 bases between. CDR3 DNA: TGCGCCAGCAGCCAATCAGGCTATGGCTACACCTTC. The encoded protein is CASSQSGYGYTF.

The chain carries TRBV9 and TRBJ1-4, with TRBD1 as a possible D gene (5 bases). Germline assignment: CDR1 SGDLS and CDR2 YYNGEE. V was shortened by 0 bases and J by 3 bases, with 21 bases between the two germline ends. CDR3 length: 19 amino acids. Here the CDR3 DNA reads TGTGCCAGCAGCGTAGGCCCCAGTCACGCGACGGGGGCTAATGAAAAACTGTTTTTT. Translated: CASSVGPSHATGANEKLFF.

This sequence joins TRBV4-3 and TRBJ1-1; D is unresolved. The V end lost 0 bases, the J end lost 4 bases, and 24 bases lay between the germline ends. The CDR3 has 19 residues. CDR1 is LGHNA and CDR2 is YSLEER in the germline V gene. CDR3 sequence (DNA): TGCGCCAGCAGCCAAGATAGTTTCTTGCGGGGAACTTGGAGCACTGAAGCTTTCTTT. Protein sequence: CASSQDSFLRGTWSTEAFF.

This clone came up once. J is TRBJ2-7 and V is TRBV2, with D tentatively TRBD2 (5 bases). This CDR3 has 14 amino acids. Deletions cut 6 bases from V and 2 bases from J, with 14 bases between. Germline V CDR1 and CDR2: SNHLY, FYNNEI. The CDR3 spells CASRKTTLAYEQYF. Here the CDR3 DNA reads TGTGCCAGCAGGAAGACTACCCTTGCCTACGAGCAGTACTTC.

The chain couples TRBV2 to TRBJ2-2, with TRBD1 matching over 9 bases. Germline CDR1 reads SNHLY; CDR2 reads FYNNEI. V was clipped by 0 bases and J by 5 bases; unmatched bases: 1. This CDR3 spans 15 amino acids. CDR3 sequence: CASSEAGQGTGELFF. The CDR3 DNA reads TGTGCCAGCAGTGAAGCGGGACAGGGAACCGGGGAGCTGTTTTTT.

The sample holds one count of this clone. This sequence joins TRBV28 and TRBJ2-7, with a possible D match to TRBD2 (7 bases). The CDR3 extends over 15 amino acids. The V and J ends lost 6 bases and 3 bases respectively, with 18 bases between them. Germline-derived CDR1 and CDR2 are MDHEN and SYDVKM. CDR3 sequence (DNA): TGTGCCAGCAGGCCTAGGGGGGGGCGGCTCTACGAGCAGTACTTC. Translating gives CASRPRGGRLYEQYF.

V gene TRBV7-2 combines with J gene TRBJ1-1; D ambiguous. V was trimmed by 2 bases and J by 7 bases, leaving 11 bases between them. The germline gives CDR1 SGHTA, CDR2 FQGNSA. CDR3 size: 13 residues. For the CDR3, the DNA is TGTGCCAGCAGCTTACAGGCATTCTATGAAGCTTTCTTT. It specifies CASSLQAFYEAFF.

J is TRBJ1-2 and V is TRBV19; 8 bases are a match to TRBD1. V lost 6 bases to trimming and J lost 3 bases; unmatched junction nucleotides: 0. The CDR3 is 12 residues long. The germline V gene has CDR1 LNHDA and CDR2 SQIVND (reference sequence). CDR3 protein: CASRQGDYGYTF. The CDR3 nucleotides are TGTGCCAGTAGACAGGGGGACTATGGCTACACCTTC.

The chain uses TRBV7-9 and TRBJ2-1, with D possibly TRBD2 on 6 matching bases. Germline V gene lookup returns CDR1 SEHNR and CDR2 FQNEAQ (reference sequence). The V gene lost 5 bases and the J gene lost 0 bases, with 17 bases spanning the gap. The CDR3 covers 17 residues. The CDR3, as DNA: TGTGCCAGCAGCCCTTCCACTCTCGGGGGCTCCTACAATGAGCAGTTCTTC. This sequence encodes CASSPSTLGGSYNEQFF.